Below, 6 T cell receptor beta chains from the same sample are listed, as sequenced in a study of T cell changes during pregnancy in multiple sclerosis. Clones were read by immunoSEQ multiplex PCR, and TCRdb kept only the in-frame ones, dropping some. Here the sample spans just over 80,000 clones, over 90% being singletons. The material sequenced was peripheral blood, taken in the second trimester of pregnancy. Receptors originate from a female donor with multiple sclerosis, enrolled in a pregnancy study.

The rearrangement joins TRBV6-1 to TRBJ1-3; D is ambiguous. Per germline, CDR1 MNHNS and CDR2 SASEGT. The CDR3 runs 14 residues. Trimming removed 4 bases at V and 0 bases at J, with 7 bases between. The CDR3 DNA reads as TGTGCCAGCAGTGGGGCAAACTCTGGAAACACCATATATTTT. Its protein product is CASSGANSGNTIYF.

The rearrangement joins TRBV9 to TRBJ2-7; D is perhaps TRBD2 (5 bases). V lost 2 bases and J 0 bases, leaving 9 bases between the germline ends. Germline loops: CDR1 SGDLS, CDR2 YYNGEE. The CDR3 consists of 14 residues. In DNA form, the CDR3 reads TGTGCCAGCAGCGTGGAGGCACGCTCCTACGAGCAGTACTTC. Translated, it gives CASSVEARSYEQYF.

In DNA form, the CDR3 reads TGTGCCAGCAGTGAAGGTGCTAGCGGGTCCTACGAGCAGTACTTC. It translates to CASSEGASGSYEQYF. The chain joins TRBV6-1 to TRBJ2-7; 8 bases agree with TRBD2. The germline V gene has CDR1 MNHNS and CDR2 SASEGT. Losses at the gene ends were 1 base for V and 1 base for J; bases not matched to a gene: 3. There are 15 residues in the CDR3.

The chain is built from TRBV9 and TRBJ2-3; TRBD2 aligns across 7 bases. V lost 0 bases and J lost 4; bases outside the gene matches: 11. In germline, CDR1 is SGDLS, CDR2 YYNGEE. The CDR3 covers 17 residues. CDR3 sequence (DNA): TGTGCCAGCAGCGTAGGGATAACGGGAGGTGAATCAGATACGCAGTATTTT. Translating it yields CASSVGITGGESDTQYF.

The J gene is TRBJ2-7, the V gene TRBV4-1; perhaps TRBD2 as D (5 bases). CDR3 size: 14 residues. The germline gives CDR1 MGHRA, CDR2 YSYEKL. V was shortened by 4 bases and J by 1 base, with 11 bases between the two germline ends. The CDR3 DNA follows: TGCGCCAGCAGCCCCCGGGATCTTTCCTACGAGCAGTACTTC. Its protein product is CASSPRDLSYEQYF.

This chain links TRBV4-1 with TRBJ2-7; weak D call: TRBD2 (6 bases). V dropped 0 bases and J dropped 7 bases, with 16 bases sitting between them. The germline V gene encodes CDR1 MGHRA and CDR2 YSYEKL. The CDR3 loop spans 15 amino acids. The CDR3: CASSQDDGVAGEQYF. The CDR3 coding sequence is TGCGCCAGCAGCCAAGATGATGGGGTCGCGGGGGAGCAGTACTTC.